Listed below are T cell receptor beta chains from one sample, sequenced in a study of cytomegalovirus exposure and HLA in healthy donors. Some clones are missing from TCRdb's copy, which holds only in-frame ones; the method was immunoSEQ multiplex PCR. The table shows about 110,000 clones, with more than 60% occurring only once. The sequencing sample was made of PBMCs. The receptors shown here come from a man aged 55 to 70 in good health and CMV-seronegative. Each CDR3 is given with its conserved first and last residue. Fields, in order: V gene, clone size, J gene, D gene, CDR3 protein, CDR3 DNA. A D gene is named only where the DNA matches it firmly. Some rows mark clone size as missing; the rest say once, few, many or name a class of expanded clone.

>TRBV28|few|TRBJ2-3|TRBD2
CASGGGSFSDTQYF
TGTGCCAGCGGGGGGGGTAGTTTCTCAGATACGCAGTATTTT
>TRBV5-1|once|TRBJ1-1|-
CASSLGELEAFF
TGCGCCAGCAGCTTAGGGGAATTAGAAGCTTTCTTT
>TRBV7-9|-|TRBJ2-2|-
CASSSTGELFF
TGTGCCAGCAGTTCAACCGGGGAGCTGTTTTTT
>TRBV7-3|-|TRBJ2-2|TRBD2
CARDGTSGGAGTGELFF
TGTGCCAGAGACGGGACTAGCGGGGGGGCTGGCACCGGGGAGCTGTTTTTT
>TRBV4-2|once|TRBJ2-4|TRBD1
CASSHSPDRSKNIQYF
TGTGCCAGCAGCCATTCCCCGGACAGGTCCAAAAACATTCAGTACTTC
>TRBV13|-|TRBJ1-1|-
CASSLEPGTAEAFF
TGTGCCAGCAGCTTAGAGCCAGGTACGGCTGAAGCTTTCTTT
>TRBV10-3|-|TRBJ1-2|TRBD1
CASGQGAHGYTF
TGTGCCTCGGGACAGGGGGCGCATGGCTACACCTTC
>TRBV2|-|TRBJ2-3|TRBD2
CATAGGRSSTDTQYF
TGTGCCACCGCGGGGGGTAGGTCTAGCACAGATACGCAGTATTTT
>TRBV29-1|-|TRBJ2-3|-
CSVRRVTPSTDTQYF
TGCAGCGTGCGCAGGGTAACGCCGAGCACAGATACGCAGTATTTT
>TRBV5-1|once|TRBJ1-2|-
CASSFETPYGYTF
TGCGCCAGCAGCTTTGAGACTCCCTATGGCTACACCTTC
>TRBV29-1|-|TRBJ1-2|TRBD1
CSVAYRGRLWGYTF
TGCAGCGTTGCCTACAGGGGGCGATTGTGGGGCTACACCTTC
>TRBV5-1|once|TRBJ1-6|-
CASSPRGGASYNSPLHF
TGCGCCAGCAGCCCCCGCGGGGGGGCCTCCTATAATTCACCCCTCCACTTT
>TRBV7-2|-|TRBJ2-1|-
CASSSRGGGGPRNEQFF
TGTGCCAGCAGCTCGAGGGGGGGTGGAGGTCCCCGAAATGAGCAGTTCTTC
>TRBV10-3|-|TRBJ1-1|TRBD1
CAISESGGQDTEAFF
TGTGCCATCAGTGAGTCCGGGGGACAGGACACTGAAGCTTTCTTT
>TRBV4-3|few|TRBJ1-4|-
CASSPGRGRDEKLFF
TGCGCCAGCAGCCCTGGCAGGGGAAGGGATGAAAAACTGTTTTTT
>TRBV5-3|once|TRBJ2-2|-
CASLRVSVHTGELFF
TGTGCCTCTCTTCGGGTTTCAGTACACACCGGGGAGCTGTTTTTT
>TRBV23-1|-|TRBJ2-2|-
CASSQSEGCSGELFF
TGCGCCAGCAGTCAATCGGAGGGGTGCTCCGGGGAGCTGTTTTTT
>TRBV4-1|-|TRBJ1-1|TRBD1
CASSLADPRTGRNTEAFF
TGCGCCAGCAGCCTAGCCGACCCTCGGACAGGGAGGAACACTGAAGCTTTCTTT
>TRBV5-1|few|TRBJ1-3|-
CASSGGRSSGNTIYF
TGCGCCAGCAGCGGAGGACGGTCCTCTGGAAACACCATATATTTT
>TRBV4-3|-|TRBJ2-3|-
CASSQELEDTQYF
TGCGCCAGCAGCCAAGAGCTAGAAGATACGCAGTATTTT
>TRBV4-1|-|TRBJ2-1|-
CASSQGQEKAYNEQFF
TGCGCCAGCAGCCAAGGTCAGGAAAAGGCCTACAATGAGCAGTTCTTC
>TRBV9|-|TRBJ2-1|TRBD2
CASSVGAGGSRGYNEQFF
TGTGCCAGCAGCGTAGGAGCGGGGGGGTCCAGGGGCTACAATGAGCAGTTCTTC
>TRBV9|-|TRBJ2-5|TRBD1
CASSVAGTGGRETQYF
TGTGCCAGCAGCGTAGCTGGGACAGGGGGACGAGAGACCCAGTACTTC
>TRBV4-2|-|TRBJ2-7|-
CASSQRQDPSYEQYF
TGTGCCAGCAGCCAACGACAGGATCCCTCCTACGAGCAGTACTTC
>TRBV10-2|-|TRBJ2-5|-
CASSLRGGRLKTQYF
TGCGCCAGCAGTTTGAGGGGGGGCCGTTTAAAGACCCAGTACTTC
>TRBV6-5|once|TRBJ1-2|TRBD1
CASGPGQVIYGYTF
TGTGCCAGCGGCCCGGGACAGGTTATCTATGGCTACACCTTC
>TRBV9|-|TRBJ2-4|TRBD2
CASSVGVAGGPGRNIQYF
TGTGCCAGCAGCGTAGGTGTAGCGGGGGGACCCGGACGGAACATTCAGTACTTC
>TRBV28|-|TRBJ1-5|TRBD1
CASGSGGYSNQPQHF
TGTGCCAGCGGCTCAGGGGGATATAGCAATCAGCCCCAGCATTTT
>TRBV7-2|-|TRBJ2-3|TRBD2
CASSFGLAGTGDTQYF
TGTGCCAGCAGCTTTGGACTAGCGGGGACAGGAGATACGCAGTATTTT
>TRBV11-3|-|TRBJ2-7|TRBD1
CASSPGTGEPFSYEQYF
TGTGCCAGCAGCCCCGGGACAGGGGAGCCCTTCTCCTACGAGCAGTACTTC
>TRBV7-8|-|TRBJ1-4|-
CASSSLRVGEKLFF
TGTGCCAGCAGCTCCCTCAGGGTGGGTGAAAAACTGTTTTTT
>TRBV4-3|-|TRBJ1-3|-
CASSQDSPYSGNTIYF
TGCGCCAGCAGCCAAGACTCTCCGTACTCTGGAAACACCATATATTTT
>TRBV13|-|TRBJ1-2|TRBD1
CASSLGPQTGLNYGYTF
TGTGCCAGCAGCTTAGGGCCACAGACAGGGCTTAACTATGGCTACACCTTC
>TRBV7-8|-|TRBJ1-1|-
CASSLDGGTEAFF
TGTGCCAGCAGCTTAGACGGGGGCACTGAAGCTTTCTTT
>TRBV7-7|-|TRBJ1-1|-
CASSPQTDSEAFF
TGTGCCAGCAGCCCCCAGACCGACTCTGAAGCTTTCTTT
>TRBV6-4|-|TRBJ2-3|TRBD2
CASSGGAVDTQYF
TGTGCCAGCAGCGGGGGGGCCGTAGATACGCAGTATTTT
>TRBV7-9|-|TRBJ1-4|-
CALQGDNEKLFF
TGTGCCCTACAGGGAGATAATGAAAAACTGTTTTTT
>TRBV4-3|-|TRBJ2-1|TRBD1
CASSRRDRDDNEQFF
TGCGCCAGCAGCCGACGGGACAGGGACGACAATGAGCAGTTCTTC
>TRBV9|few|TRBJ2-2|TRBD1
CASSARQGMNTGELFF
TGTGCCAGCAGCGCCCGACAGGGGATGAACACCGGGGAGCTGTTTTTT
>TRBV6-6|-|TRBJ1-4|-
CASSYRGGELFF
TGTGCCAGCAGTTACCGGGGTGGGGAACTGTTTTTT
>TRBV6-1|many|TRBJ1-5|-
CASSEGAGYSNQPQHF
TGTGCCAGCAGTGAAGGAGCAGGCTATAGCAATCAGCCCCAGCATTTT
>TRBV18|-|TRBJ1-1|-
CASSPFGGTEAFF
TGTGCCAGCTCACCATTCGGGGGCACTGAAGCTTTCTTT
>TRBV27|-|TRBJ1-6|-
CASRLGGGANSPLHF
TGTGCCAGCAGGTTAGGGGGAGGCGCGAATTCACCCCTCCACTTT
>TRBV7-2|-|TRBJ2-5|TRBD2
CASRLAGPETQYF
TGTGCCAGCCGACTAGCGGGGCCAGAGACCCAGTACTTC
>TRBV5-4|once|TRBJ2-1|TRBD1
CASSVDRGSYNEQFF
TGTGCCAGCAGCGTCGACAGGGGCTCCTACAATGAGCAGTTCTTC
>TRBV4-2|-|TRBJ1-2|TRBD1
CASSRGQGQGYGYTF
TGTGCCAGCAGCCGCGGACAGGGACAAGGATATGGCTACACCTTC
>TRBV28|few|TRBJ2-3|TRBD2
CASSPAAGGAVDTQYF
TGTGCCAGCAGTCCCGCGGCCGGGGGGGCCGTAGATACGCAGTATTTT
>TRBV7-9|-|TRBJ1-5|-
CASSLAHGSQPQHF
TGTGCCAGCAGCTTAGCTCACGGGTCTCAGCCCCAGCATTTT
>TRBV29-1|once|TRBJ1-4|-
CSVVGGPTNEKLFF
TGCAGCGTGGTAGGGGGTCCGACTAATGAAAAACTGTTTTTT
>TRBV2|-|TRBJ1-5|-
CASSDPDQPQHF
TGTGCCAGCAGTGACCCCGATCAGCCCCAGCATTTT
>TRBV7-9|-|TRBJ1-1|-
CASSAQAIWTEAFF
TGTGCCAGCAGCGCACAGGCTATCTGGACTGAAGCTTTCTTT
>TRBV5-1|-|TRBJ1-6|TRBD1
CASSWGDRKITTSPLHF
TGCGCCAGCAGCTGGGGGGACAGGAAGATTACAACCTCACCCCTCCACTTT
>TRBV6-1|-|TRBJ2-3|TRBD2
CASSGISGVRVDTQYF
TGTGCCAGCAGTGGGATTAGCGGGGTAAGAGTAGATACGCAGTATTTT
>TRBV2|-|TRBJ2-2|-
CASRRLVYGTGELFF
TGTGCCAGCCGCAGACTAGTTTACGGGACCGGGGAGCTGTTTTTT